This T cell receptor (beta chain) was found in a study of cytomegalovirus exposure and HLA in healthy donors. Broader study findings: Sequences of the TCR beta chain were said to predict the HLA-A and HLA-B alleles of most subjects accurately. CMV serostatus was the sole immune exposure data available.

This clone was found a few times. The target antigen is unknown. Primers for the PCR totalled 60 Vbeta and 13 Jbeta. Repertoires were generated with immunoSEQ multiplex PCR, while TCRdb's copy carries only in-frame clones and drops some. The sample holds 190,000 or so clones, roughly 87% seen once. The receptor was derived from a man aged 45 to 65 in good health and CMV-seronegative. Sequencing used PBMCs.

The CDR3 DNA reads TGTGCCAGCAGCTTGGGGGCAGGAACTAATGAAAAACTGTTTTTT. Protein sequence: CASSLGAGTNEKLFF. The J gene is TRBJ1-4, the V gene TRBV4-2; a possible D gene is TRBD1 (6 bases). The CDR3 has 15 amino acids. Trimming removed 5 bases from V and 1 base from J, with 11 bases in between. The germline CDR1 and CDR2 sequences are LGHNA and YNFKEQ.